This TCR beta chain was sequenced for a study of blood T cell repertoires in COVID-19. The CDR3 loop spans 13 amino acids. Germline CDR1 reads ENHRY; CDR2 reads SYGVKD. V was pared by 7 bases and J by 3 bases, with 13 bases between. Profiled with immunoSEQ multiplex PCR; TCRdb holds only in-frame clones, not every one. The table includes about 180,000 clones, around 86% detected once. The sequence was obtained from a woman in her twenties or thirties who had recovered from COVID-19. The sample was PBMCs or T cells enriched from blood (not recorded which). The chain joins TRBV10-3 to TRBJ2-7; D may be TRBD2 (6 bases). CDR3 sequence (DNA): TGTGCCATCACCCGAAAGGAGGGCTACGAGCAGTACTTC. Amino acids: CAITRKEGYEQYF.